The clone carrying this TCR beta chain was seen a few times. Its antigen remains unknown. Germline V CDR1 and CDR2: SGHVS, FNYEAQ. The V gene lost 2 bases and the J gene lost 1 base, with 11 bases spanning the gap. CDR3 length: 15 amino acids. The data belong to a study of cytomegalovirus exposure and HLA in healthy donors. Study-level points and caveats: In a later analysis, specific HLA alleles were associated with 15,000 to 20,000 TCR beta sequences at a 0.05 false discovery rate. With later analysis, a missense DCLRE1C variant became linked to TCR beta V- and J-gene trimming.

Amplification used 60 Vbeta primers and 13 Jbeta primers. Authors' methods: The count from a later analysis was tens of millions of unique TCR beta chains, some 11 million of them shared. TCRdb's copy holds only in-frame clones and misses some; the assay was immunoSEQ multiplex PCR. V, J and clone size reflect that table, while D and trimming were determined from the DNA. The table has more than 100,000 clones, approximately 15% seen once; the top ten hold 1.9%. Sequenced material: PBMCs. The TCR was taken from a woman between 18 and 29 years old in good health and CMV-seronegative. The chain uses TRBV7-6 and TRBJ1-1; maybe TRBD1 (6 bases). Here the CDR3 reads CASSLRGGGNTEAFF. The CDR3 DNA reads as TGTGCCAGCAGCTTAAGGGGGGGCGGGAACACTGAAGCTTTCTTT.